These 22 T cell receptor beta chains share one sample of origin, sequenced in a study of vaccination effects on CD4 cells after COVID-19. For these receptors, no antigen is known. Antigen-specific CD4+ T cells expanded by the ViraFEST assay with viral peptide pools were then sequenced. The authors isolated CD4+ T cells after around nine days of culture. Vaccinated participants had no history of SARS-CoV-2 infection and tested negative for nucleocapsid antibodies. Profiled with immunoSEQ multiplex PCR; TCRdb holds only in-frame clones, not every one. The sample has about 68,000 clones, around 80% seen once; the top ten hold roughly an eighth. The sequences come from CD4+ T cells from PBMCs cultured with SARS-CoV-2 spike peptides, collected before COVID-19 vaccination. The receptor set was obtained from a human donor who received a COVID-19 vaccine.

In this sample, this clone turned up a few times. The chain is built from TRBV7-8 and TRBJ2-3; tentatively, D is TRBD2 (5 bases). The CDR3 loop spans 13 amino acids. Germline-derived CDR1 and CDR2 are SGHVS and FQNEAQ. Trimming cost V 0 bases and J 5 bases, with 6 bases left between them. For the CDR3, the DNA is TGTGCCAGCAGCTTAGCGCGGGTAGATACGCAGTATTTT. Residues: CASSLARVDTQYF.

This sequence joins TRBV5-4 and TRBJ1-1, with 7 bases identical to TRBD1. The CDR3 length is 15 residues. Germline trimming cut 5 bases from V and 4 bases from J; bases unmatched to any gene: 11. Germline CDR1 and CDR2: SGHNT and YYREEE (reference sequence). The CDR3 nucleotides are TGTGCCAGCAGGCCCCCAGGGGGGCCGGGCACTGAAGCTTTCTTT. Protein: CASRPPGGPGTEAFF.

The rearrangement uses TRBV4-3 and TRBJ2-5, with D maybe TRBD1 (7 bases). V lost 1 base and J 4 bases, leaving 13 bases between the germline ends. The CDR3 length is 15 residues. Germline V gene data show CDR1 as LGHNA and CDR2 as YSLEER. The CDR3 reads CASSQGAGQIETQYF. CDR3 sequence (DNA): TGCGCCAGCAGCCAAGGGGCGGGACAGATAGAGACCCAGTACTTC.

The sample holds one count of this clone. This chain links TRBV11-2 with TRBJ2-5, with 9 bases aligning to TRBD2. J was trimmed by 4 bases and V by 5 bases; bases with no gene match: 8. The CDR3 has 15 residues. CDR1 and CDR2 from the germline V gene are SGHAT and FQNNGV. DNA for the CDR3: TGTGCCAGCAGCCACCGCGGGGGGGCAAGAGAGACCCAGTACTTC. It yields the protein CASSHRGGARETQYF.

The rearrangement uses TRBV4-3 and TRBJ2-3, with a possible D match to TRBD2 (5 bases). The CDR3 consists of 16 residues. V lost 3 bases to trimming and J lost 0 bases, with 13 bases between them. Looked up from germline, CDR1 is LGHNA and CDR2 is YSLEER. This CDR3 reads CASSQAKGSSTDTQYF. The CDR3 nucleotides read TGCGCCAGCAGCCAGGCGAAAGGGAGCAGCACAGATACGCAGTATTTT.

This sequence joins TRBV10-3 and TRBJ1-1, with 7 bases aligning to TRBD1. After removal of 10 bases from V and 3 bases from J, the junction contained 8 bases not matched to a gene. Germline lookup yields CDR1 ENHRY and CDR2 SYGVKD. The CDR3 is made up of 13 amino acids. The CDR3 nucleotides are TGTGCCAAACGACAGGGAGAGCACACTGAAGCTTTCTTT. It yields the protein CAKRQGEHTEAFF.

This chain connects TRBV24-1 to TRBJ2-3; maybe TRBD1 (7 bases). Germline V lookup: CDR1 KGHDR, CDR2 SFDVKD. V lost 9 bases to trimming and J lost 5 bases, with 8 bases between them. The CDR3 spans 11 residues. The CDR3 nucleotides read TGTGCCACCCAGGGGGGAGATACGCAGTATTTT. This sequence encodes CATQGGDTQYF.

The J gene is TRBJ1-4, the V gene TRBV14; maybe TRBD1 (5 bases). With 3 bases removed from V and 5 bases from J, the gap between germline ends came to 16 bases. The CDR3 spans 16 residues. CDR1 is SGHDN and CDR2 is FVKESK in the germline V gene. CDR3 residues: CASSQMGEQVNEKLFF. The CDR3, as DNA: TGTGCCAGCAGCCAGATGGGGGAACAGGTGAATGAAAAACTGTTTTTT. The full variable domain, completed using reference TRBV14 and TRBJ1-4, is EAGVTQFPSHSVIEKGQTVTLRCDPISGHDNLYWYRRVMGKEIKFLLHFVKESKQDESGMPNNRFLAERTGGTYSTLKVQPAELEDSGVYFCASSQMGEQVNEKLFFGSGTQLSVL.

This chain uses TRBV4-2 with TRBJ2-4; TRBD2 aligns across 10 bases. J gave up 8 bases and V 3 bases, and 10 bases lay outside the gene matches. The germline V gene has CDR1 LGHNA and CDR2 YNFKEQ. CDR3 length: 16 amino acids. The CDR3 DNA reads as TGTGCCAGCAGCCAGAGGGGAGCGGGGGGGCCTTACATTCAGTACTTC. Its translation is CASSQRGAGGPYIQYF.

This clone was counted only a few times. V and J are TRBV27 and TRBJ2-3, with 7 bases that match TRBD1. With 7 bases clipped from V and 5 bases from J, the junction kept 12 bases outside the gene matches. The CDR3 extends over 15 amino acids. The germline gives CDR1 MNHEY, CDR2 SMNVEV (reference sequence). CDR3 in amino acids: CASTLRGGGEDTQYF. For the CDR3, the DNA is TGTGCCAGCACCCTAAGAGGGGGCGGAGAAGATACGCAGTATTTT.

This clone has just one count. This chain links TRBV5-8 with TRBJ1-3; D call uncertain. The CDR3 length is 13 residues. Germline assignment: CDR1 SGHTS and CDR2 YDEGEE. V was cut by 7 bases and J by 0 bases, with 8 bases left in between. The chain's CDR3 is CASVRDSGNTIYF. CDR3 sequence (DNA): TGTGCCAGCGTCAGAGACTCTGGAAACACCATATATTTT.

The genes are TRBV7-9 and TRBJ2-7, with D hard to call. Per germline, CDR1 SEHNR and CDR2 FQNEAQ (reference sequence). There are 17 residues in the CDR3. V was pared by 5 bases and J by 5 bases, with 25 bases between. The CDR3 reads CASSKNYRGPPRNEQYV. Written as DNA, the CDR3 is TGTGCCAGCAGCAAAAACTATCGCGGACCGCCCCGGAACGAGCAGTACGTC.

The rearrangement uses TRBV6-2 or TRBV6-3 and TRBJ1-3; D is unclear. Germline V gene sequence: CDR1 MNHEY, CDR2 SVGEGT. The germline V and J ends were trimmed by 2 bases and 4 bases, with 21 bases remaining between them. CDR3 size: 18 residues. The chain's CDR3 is CASSYPNTGPAYGNTIYF. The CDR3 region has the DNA TGTGCCAGCAGTTACCCGAATACCGGGCCTGCCTACGGAAACACCATATATTTT.

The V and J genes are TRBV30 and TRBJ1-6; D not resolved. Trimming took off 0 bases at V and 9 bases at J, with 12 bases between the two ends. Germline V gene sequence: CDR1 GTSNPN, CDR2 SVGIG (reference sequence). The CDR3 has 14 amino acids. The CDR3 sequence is CAWSVEGLSSPLHF. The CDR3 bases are TGTGCCTGGAGTGTGGAGGGTCTTTCTTCACCCCTCCACTTT.

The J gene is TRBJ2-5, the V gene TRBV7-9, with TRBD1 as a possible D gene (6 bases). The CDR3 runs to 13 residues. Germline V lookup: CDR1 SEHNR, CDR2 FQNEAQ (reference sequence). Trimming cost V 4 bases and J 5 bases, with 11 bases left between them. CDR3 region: CASSSSGVETQYF. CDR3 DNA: TGTGCCAGCAGCTCGTCAGGGGTGGAGACCCAGTACTTC.

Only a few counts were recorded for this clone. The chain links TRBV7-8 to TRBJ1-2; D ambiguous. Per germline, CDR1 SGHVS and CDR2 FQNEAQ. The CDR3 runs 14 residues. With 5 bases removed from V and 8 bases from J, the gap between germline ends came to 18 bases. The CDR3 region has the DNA TGTGCCAGCAGCCAAACAAGGACGGGCCACGGCTACACCTTC. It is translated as CASSQTRTGHGYTF.

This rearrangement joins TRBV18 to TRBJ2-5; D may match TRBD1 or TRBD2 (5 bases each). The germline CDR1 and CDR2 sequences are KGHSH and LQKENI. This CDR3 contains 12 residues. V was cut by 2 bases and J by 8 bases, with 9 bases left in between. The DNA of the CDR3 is TGTGCCAGCTCACCAGGGGGAGACACCCAGTACTTC. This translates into CASSPGGDTQYF.

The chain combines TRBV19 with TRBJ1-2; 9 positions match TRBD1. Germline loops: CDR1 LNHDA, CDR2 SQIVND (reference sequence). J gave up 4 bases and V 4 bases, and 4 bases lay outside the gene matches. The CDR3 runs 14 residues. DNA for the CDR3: TGTGCCAGTAGTACCCGGGACAGGGCCTATGGCTACACCTTC. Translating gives CASSTRDRAYGYTF.

The CDR3 DNA reads TGTGCCAGCGGAGACTACAGGGGAAACAAAAACATTCAGTACTTC. Translating gives CASGDYRGNKNIQYF. The V call is TRBV2, the J call TRBJ2-4; 7 bases are shared with TRBD1. CDR3 length: 15 residues. The germline gives CDR1 SNHLY, CDR2 FYNNEI. V shed 8 bases and J 3 bases; nucleotides not matched to a gene: 10.

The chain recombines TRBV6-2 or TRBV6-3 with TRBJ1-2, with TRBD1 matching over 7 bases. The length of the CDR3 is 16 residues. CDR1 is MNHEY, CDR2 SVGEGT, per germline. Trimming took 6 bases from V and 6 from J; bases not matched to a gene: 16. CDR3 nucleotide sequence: TGTGCCAGCAGACCTACCGGGACAGCTTTCCGGGATGGCTACACCTTC. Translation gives CASRPTGTAFRDGYTF.

The CDR3, as DNA: TGTGCCAGCAGTGTTACTTATAGCACAGATACGCAGTATTTT. Protein sequence: CASSVTYSTDTQYF. The J gene is TRBJ2-3, the V gene TRBV6-4, with D hard to call. Germline loops: CDR1 MRHNA, CDR2 SNTAGT. V dropped 4 bases and J dropped 0 bases, with 8 bases sitting between them. The CDR3 has 14 residues.

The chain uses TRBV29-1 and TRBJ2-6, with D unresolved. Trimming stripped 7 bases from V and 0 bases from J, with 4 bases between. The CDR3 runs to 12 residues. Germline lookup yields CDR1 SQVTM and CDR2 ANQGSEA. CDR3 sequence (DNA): TGCAGCGCCCACTCTGGGGCCAACGTCCTGACTTTC. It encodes CSAHSGANVLTF.